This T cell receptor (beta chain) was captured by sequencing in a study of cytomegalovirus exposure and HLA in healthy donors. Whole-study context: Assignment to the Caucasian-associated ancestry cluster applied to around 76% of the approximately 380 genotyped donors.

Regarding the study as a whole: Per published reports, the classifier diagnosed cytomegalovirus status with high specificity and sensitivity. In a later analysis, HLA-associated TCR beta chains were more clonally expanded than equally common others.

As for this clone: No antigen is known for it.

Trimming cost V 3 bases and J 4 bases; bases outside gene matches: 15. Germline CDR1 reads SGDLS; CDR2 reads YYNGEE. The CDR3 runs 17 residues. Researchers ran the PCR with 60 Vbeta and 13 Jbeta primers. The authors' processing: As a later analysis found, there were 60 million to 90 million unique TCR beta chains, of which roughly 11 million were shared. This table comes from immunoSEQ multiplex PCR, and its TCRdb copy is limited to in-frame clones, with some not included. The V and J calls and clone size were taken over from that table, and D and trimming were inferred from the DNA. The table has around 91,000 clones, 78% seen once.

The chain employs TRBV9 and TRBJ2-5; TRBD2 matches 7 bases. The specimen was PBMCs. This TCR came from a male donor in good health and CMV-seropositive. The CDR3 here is CASSGQVTSERGETQYF. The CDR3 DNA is TGTGCCAGCAGCGGCCAAGTTACTAGCGAACGAGGAGAGACCCAGTACTTC.